The clone carrying this TCR beta chain was seen many times. Its matching antigen is unknown. This sample is part of a study of metastatic and nonmetastatic thyroid tumors. Across the study: Across blood and tumor or nodule tissue, repertoires from malignant and benign thyroid patients were compared with one another.

In the original analysis: The study's classifier, a distant-metastasis tool for papillary thyroid cancer, was built using CDR3 differences across clinicopathological groups. TCRdb re-called clones via MiXCR from the PCR reads. For this entry, the V and J calls and clone size follow TCRdb and not the study's own pipeline. Here the sample spans about 20,000 clones, about 20% being singletons. Study results and caveats: Reports indicated that malignant thyroid tumors showed significantly higher TCR beta diversity than benign nodules did, in blood and tumor.

Thyroid surgery was performed in patients who had received no treatment beforehand. CDR1 and CDR2 (germline): KGHSY, FQNENV. V lost 0 bases to trimming and J lost 2 bases, with 10 bases between them. The CDR3 length is 15 residues. V usage is TRBV16 and J usage is TRBJ1-2, with D possibly being TRBD1 (5 bases). This sequence originates from a female donor with papillary thyroid cancer or a benign thyroid nodule (not recorded which). Some clones in this sample may be carry-over from other donors' samples. The specimen was blood. This CDR3 is CASSQSAGLNYGYTF. The CDR3 DNA is TGTGCCAGCAGCCAATCCGCGGGACTCAACTATGGCTACACCTTC.